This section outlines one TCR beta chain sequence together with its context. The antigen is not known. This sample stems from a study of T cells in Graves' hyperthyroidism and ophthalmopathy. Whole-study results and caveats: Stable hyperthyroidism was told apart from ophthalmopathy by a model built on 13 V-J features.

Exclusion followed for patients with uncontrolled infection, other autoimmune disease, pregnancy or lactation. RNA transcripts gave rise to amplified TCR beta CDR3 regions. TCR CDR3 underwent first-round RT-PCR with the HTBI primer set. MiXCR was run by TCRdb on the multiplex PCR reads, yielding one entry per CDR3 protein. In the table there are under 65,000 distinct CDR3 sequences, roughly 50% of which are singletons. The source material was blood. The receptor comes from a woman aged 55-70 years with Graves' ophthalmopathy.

DNA of the CDR3: TGTGCCAGCAGCGTAGCGGGGGACAGGGAAAGTTATGGCTACACCTTC. The encoded protein is CASSVAGDRESYGYTF. The chain couples TRBV9 to TRBJ1-2, with 9 bases aligning to TRBD1. This CDR3 comprises 16 residues. Germline loops: CDR1 SGDLS, CDR2 YYNGEE. J lost 5 bases, V lost 0 bases, and 8 bases had no gene match.